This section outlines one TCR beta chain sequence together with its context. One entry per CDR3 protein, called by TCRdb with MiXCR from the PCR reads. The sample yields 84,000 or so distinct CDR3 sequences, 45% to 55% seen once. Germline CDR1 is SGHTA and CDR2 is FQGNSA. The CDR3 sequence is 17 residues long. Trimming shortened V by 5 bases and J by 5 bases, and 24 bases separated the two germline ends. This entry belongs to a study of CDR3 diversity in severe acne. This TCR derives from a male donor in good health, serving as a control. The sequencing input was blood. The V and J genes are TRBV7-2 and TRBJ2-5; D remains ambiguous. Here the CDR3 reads CASSPKVALFAVETQYF. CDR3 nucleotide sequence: TGTGCCAGCAGCCCAAAGGTGGCACTCTTTGCCGTGGAGACCCAGTACTTC.